The rows below give T cell receptor beta chains drawn from one sample of a study of blood T cell repertoires in COVID-19. TCRdb's copy holds only in-frame clones and misses some; the assay was immunoSEQ multiplex PCR. The sample records approximately 500,000 clones, roughly 91% being singletons. Input material: peripheral blood. Every receptor here comes from a woman aged 45-59 years with COVID-19, enrolled during active disease. Each CDR3 is given without its conserved first and last residue.

v_gene,CDR3aa
TRBV4-1,ASSQGGRDFSGRIDTQY
TRBV19,ASSIEGGDYGYT
TRBV9,ASSAFSGSQETQY
TRBV30,AWSTQAGPYGYT
TRBV5-1,ASSTDRTAADEKLF
TRBV2,ASSDLRGHYNEQF
TRBV13,ASSIIGTANTEAF
TRBV2,ASTLTLGGQDSYEQY
TRBV5-1,ASSLATYGTGEGYT
TRBV7-3,ASSLSGRGLGEQY
TRBV6-1,ASSGTRAGGGDTQY
TRBV4-1,ASSQGLAAYNEQF
TRBV4-1,ASSQEMTFTLDGYT
TRBV5-1,ASRRDRVEKLF
TRBV3-1/TRBV3-2,ASSQAGAGYT
TRBV5-1,ASSLGPGLLPGNTIY
TRBV30,AWSNAGSANEKLF
TRBV27,ASSGGNSPLH
TRBV25-1,ASRADRGYTDTQY
TRBV4-2,ASSLLYRDSYEQY
TRBV5-4,ASSLGSPGLSYNEQF
TRBV5-4,ASSLGAPNVHNEQF
TRBV9,ASSPPRTGELF
TRBV29-1,SVNRGNTQY
TRBV2,ASNYRANQPQH
TRBV19,ASSPGSLGQGRDTQY
TRBV5-1,ASSTNRQGRPNEKLF
TRBV5-4,ASSGGGQGEETQY
TRBV4-1,ASSQGPAGNTEAF
TRBV7-2,ASSPTWLAGASNWDTQY
TRBV15,ATSRRLAGGGDTQY
TRBV13,ASSFRAGDYSYEQY
TRBV7-2,ASSLLAAPNTGELF
TRBV30,AWSVRGVFTSGNTIY
TRBV6-5,ASSAGGELF
TRBV9,ASSVVQGPTGELF
TRBV4-2,ASSQDQLGPDGTQY
TRBV18,ASSPTGKGSYNSPLH
TRBV7-9,ASSPDRGRTNEKLF
TRBV4-1,ASSRGLRGTGELF
TRBV3-1/TRBV3-2,ASSQVQGEYGYT
TRBV5-1,ASSLEVTAPGANVLT
TRBV13,ASSLRDRGAYEQY
TRBV2,ASIRLAGGHEQF
TRBV7-9,ASSQGQRHTEAF